These 6 T cell receptor beta chains came from one sample sequenced in a study of blood T cell repertoires in COVID-19. Sequenced by immunoSEQ multiplex PCR; TCRdb stores in-frame clones only, minus some. Of about 220,000 clones detected, approximately 86% appear once; the ten largest clones hold more than 8.5%. Sample: peripheral blood. These receptors were obtained from a woman between 45 and 65 years old with COVID-19, enrolled during active disease.

V is TRBV5-1 and J is TRBJ2-7; D is ambiguous. The V gene's germline CDR1 is SGHRS and CDR2 YFSETQ. The ends were cut back, 8 bases at V and 2 bases at J, with 11 bases in the middle. This CDR3 contains 12 residues. The CDR3 is CARTEQPYEQYF. CDR3 nucleotide sequence: TGCGCCAGAACTGAACAGCCCTACGAGCAGTACTTC.

The J gene is TRBJ1-5, the V gene TRBV5-6; D gene ambiguous. Trimming removed 4 bases from V and 4 bases from J, with 12 bases in between. This CDR3 region has 14 residues. Looked up from germline, CDR1 is SGHDT and CDR2 is YYEEEE. The CDR3 region is CASSPSYRNQPQHF. CDR3 bases: TGTGCCAGCAGCCCATCCTACCGAAATCAGCCCCAGCATTTT.

This CDR3 reads CASSIAVTRVGNQPQHF. Written as DNA, the CDR3 is TGTGCCAGTAGTATAGCCGTTACTAGGGTCGGCAATCAGCCCCAGCATTTT. The rearrangement joins TRBV19 to TRBJ1-5; the D is unclear. The V gene lost 1 base and the J gene lost 2 bases, with 15 bases spanning the gap. This CDR3 region has 17 residues. Germline CDR1 reads LNHDA; CDR2 reads SQIVND (reference sequence).

The chain carries TRBV30 and TRBJ2-1; tentatively, D is TRBD1 (5 bases). Germline assignment: CDR1 GTSNPN and CDR2 SVGIG (reference sequence). V lost 0 bases and J lost 4, with 13 bases in between. The CDR3 has 15 amino acids. The CDR3 sequence: CAWSVGAGFYNEQFF. Written as DNA, the CDR3 is TGTGCCTGGAGTGTAGGGGCAGGGTTTTACAATGAGCAGTTCTTC.

This chain joins TRBV19 and TRBJ2-7; 9 positions agree with TRBD1. The V and J ends lost 10 bases and 5 bases, in that order; junction bases with no gene match: 9. CDR1 is LNHDA, CDR2 SQIVND, per germline (reference sequence). The CDR3 length is 13 residues. CDR3 DNA sequence: TGTGCCACCAAAGGACAGGGGCCCGACGAGCAGTACTTC. Amino acids: CATKGQGPDEQYF.

DNA for the CDR3: TGCACCAGCAGCCAAGAGTCGGGCTCCTACGAGCAGTACTTC. Translated, it gives CTSSQESGSYEQYF. The chain joins TRBV1 to TRBJ2-7; TRBD2 is the table's D call and was not checked against the DNA. TRBV1 is labeled a pseudogene. This CDR3 contains 14 residues.